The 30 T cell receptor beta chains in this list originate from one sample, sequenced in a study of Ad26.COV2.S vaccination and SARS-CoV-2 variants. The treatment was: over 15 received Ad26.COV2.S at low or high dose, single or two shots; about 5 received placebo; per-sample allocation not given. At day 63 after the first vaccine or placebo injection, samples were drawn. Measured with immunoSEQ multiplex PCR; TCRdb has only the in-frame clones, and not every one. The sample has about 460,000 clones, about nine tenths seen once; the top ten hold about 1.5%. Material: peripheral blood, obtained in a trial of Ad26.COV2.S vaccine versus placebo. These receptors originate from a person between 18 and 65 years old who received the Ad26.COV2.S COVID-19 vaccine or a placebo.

CDR3 region: CASSLRSGPGYTF. CDR3 in DNA: TGTGCCAGCAGCTTAAGGTCAGGTCCTGGCTACACCTTC. The chain recombines TRBV7-2 with TRBJ1-2; D is uncertain. From germline, CDR1 is SGHTA and CDR2 FQGNSA. V was trimmed by 2 bases and J by 7 bases, leaving 11 bases between them. CDR3 length: 13 amino acids.

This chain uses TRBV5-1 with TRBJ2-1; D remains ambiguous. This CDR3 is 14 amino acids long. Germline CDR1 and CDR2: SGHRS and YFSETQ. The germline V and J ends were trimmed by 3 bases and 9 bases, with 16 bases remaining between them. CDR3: CASSWSPYGGEQFF. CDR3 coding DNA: TGCGCCAGCAGCTGGAGCCCGTATGGCGGTGAGCAGTTCTTC.

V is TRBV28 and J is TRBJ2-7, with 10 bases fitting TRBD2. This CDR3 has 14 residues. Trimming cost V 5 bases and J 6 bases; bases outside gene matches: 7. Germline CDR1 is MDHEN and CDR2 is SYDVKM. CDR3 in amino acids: CASSGTSGALEQYF. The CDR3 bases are TGTGCCAGCAGTGGTACTAGCGGGGCACTCGAGCAGTACTTC.

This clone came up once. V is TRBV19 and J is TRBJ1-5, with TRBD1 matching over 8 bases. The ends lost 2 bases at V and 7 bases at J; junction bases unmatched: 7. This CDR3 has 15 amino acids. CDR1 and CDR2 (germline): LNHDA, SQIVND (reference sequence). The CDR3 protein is CASSISAGGRQPQHF. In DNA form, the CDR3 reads TGTGCCAGTAGTATATCGGCAGGGGGCAGACAGCCCCAGCATTTT.

CDR3 nucleotides: TGTGCCAGCAGCCAAGTCCCGTACTTTGAGCAGTTCTTC. This sequence encodes CASSQVPYFEQFF. This sequence joins TRBV14 and TRBJ2-1; D is unresolved. Germline-derived CDR1 and CDR2 are SGHDN and FVKESK. The CDR3 length is 13 residues. The germline V and J ends were trimmed by 1 base and 9 bases, with 10 bases remaining between them. The full variable domain, completed using reference TRBV14 and TRBJ2-1, is EAGVTQFPSHSVIEKGQTVTLRCDPISGHDNLYWYRRVMGKEIKFLLHFVKESKQDESGMPNNRFLAERTGGTYSTLKVQPAELEDSGVYFCASSQVPYFEQFFGPGTRLTVL.

The chain's CDR3 is CASSYGTKNYGYTF. The CDR3 region has the DNA TGTGCCAGCAGCTACGGGACCAAGAACTATGGCTACACCTTC. The chain recombines TRBV5-4 with TRBJ1-2; a possible D gene is TRBD1 (5 bases). This CDR3 contains 14 residues. Germline CDR1 SGHNT, CDR2 YYREEE (reference sequence). Trimming took 3 bases from V and 2 from J, leaving 11 bases between them.

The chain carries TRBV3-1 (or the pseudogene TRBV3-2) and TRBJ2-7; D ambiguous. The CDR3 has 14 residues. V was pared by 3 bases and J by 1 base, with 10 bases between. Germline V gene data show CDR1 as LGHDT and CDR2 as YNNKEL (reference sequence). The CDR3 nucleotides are TGTGCCAGCAGCCAGGCCGGACCTTCCTACGAGCAGTACTTC. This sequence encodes CASSQAGPSYEQYF.

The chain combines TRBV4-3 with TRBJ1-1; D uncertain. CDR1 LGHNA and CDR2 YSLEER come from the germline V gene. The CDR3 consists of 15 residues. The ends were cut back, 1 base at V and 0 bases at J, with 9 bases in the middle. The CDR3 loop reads CASSQGLVMNTEAFF. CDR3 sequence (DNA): TGCGCCAGCAGCCAAGGACTAGTCATGAACACTGAAGCTTTCTTT.

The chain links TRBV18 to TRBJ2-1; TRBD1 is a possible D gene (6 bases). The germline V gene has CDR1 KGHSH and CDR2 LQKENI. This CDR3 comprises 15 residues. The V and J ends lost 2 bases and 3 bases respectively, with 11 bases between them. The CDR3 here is CASSPVRDIYNEQFF. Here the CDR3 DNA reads TGTGCCAGCTCACCAGTTCGGGACATCTACAATGAGCAGTTCTTC.

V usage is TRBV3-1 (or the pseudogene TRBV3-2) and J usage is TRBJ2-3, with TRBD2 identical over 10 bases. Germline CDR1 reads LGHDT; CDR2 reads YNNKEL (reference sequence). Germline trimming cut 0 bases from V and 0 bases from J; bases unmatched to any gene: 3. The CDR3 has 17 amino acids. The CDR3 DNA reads TGTGCCAGCAGCCAAGAGACTAGCGGGTTTAGCACAGATACGCAGTATTTT. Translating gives CASSQETSGFSTDTQYF.

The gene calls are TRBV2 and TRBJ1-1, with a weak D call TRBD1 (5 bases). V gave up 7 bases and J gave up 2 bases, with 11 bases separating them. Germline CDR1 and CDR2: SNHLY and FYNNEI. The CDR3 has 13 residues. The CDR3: CASIRGGNTEAFF. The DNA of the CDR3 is TGTGCCAGCATACGGGGCGGTAACACTGAAGCTTTCTTT.

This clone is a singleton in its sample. DNA of the CDR3: TGTGCCAGCAGCGAGGACAGGGGGTTCATAAATGGCTACACCTTC. This sequence encodes CASSEDRGFINGYTF. The J gene is TRBJ1-2, the V gene TRBV6-2 or TRBV6-3; 10 bases are shared with TRBD1. The V gene end was trimmed by 6 bases and the J gene end by 6 bases; junction bases not matched to a gene: 10. The V gene's germline CDR1 is MNHEY and CDR2 SVGEGT. The CDR3 runs 15 residues.

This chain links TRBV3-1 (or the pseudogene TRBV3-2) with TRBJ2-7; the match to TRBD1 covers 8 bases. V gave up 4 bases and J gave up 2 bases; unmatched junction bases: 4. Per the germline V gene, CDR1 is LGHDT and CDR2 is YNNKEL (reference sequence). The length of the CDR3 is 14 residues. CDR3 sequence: CASSRDRGPYEQYF. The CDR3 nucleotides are TGTGCCAGCAGCCGCGACAGGGGACCCTACGAGCAGTACTTC.

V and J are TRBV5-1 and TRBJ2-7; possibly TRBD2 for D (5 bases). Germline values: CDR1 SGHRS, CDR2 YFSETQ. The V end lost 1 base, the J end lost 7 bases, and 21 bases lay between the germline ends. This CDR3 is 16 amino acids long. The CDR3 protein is CASSLLTRGLGEEQYF. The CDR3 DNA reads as TGCGCCAGCAGCTTGTTGACCCGCGGGTTGGGAGAGGAGCAGTACTTC.

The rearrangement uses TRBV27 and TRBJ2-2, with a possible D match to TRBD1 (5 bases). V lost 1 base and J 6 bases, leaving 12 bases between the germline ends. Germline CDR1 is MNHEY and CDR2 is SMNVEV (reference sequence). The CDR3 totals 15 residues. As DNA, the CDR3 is TGTGCCAGCAGTTTATTTTCAGGGCAGGCCGGGGAGCTGTTTTTT. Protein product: CASSLFSGQAGELFF.

The CDR3 DNA sequence: TGTGCCAGCAGCTTGTTCTTCCGCCAGGGGGAGAACTATGGCTACACCTTC. It codes for CASSLFFRQGENYGYTF. This chain joins TRBV5-4 and TRBJ1-2; 7 bases match TRBD1. The length of the CDR3 is 17 residues. Germline CDR1 is SGHNT and CDR2 is YYREEE (reference sequence). Trimming cost V 1 base and J 2 bases; bases outside gene matches: 11. Using reference TRBV5-4 and TRBJ1-2 for the parts outside the CDR3, the full variable domain is ETGVTQSPTHLIKTRGQQVTLRCSSQSGHNTVSWYQQALGQGPQFIFQYYREEENGRGNFPPRFSGLQFPNYSSELNVNALELDDSALYLCASSLFFRQGENYGYTFGSGTRLTVV.

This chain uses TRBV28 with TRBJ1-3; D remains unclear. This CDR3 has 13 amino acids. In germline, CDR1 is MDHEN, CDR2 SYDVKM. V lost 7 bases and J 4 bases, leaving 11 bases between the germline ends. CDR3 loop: CASMEMGGNTIYF. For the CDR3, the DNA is TGTGCCAGCATGGAAATGGGGGGAAACACCATATATTTT.

The CDR3, as DNA: TGTGCCGGGGGAACAGGGGCGGGACACACAGATACGCAGTATTTT. This gives the protein CAGGTGAGHTDTQYF. The rearrangement links TRBV2 to TRBJ2-3; a possible D gene is TRBD1 (7 bases). The CDR3 length is 15 residues. Germline V gives CDR1 SNHLY, CDR2 FYNNEI. Trimming removed 11 bases from V and 2 bases from J, with 20 bases in between.

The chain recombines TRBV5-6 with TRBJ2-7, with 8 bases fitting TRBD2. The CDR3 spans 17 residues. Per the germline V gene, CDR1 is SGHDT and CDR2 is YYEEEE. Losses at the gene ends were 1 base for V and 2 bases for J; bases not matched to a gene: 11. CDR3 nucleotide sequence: TGTGCCAGCAGCTTGCGGCTAGCGGGCTACCTTACCTACGAGCAGTACTTC. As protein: CASSLRLAGYLTYEQYF.

The DNA for the CDR3 is TGTGCCAGCAGGGACGGACAGGGACCGAACACCGGGGAGCTGTTTTTT. Translating gives CASRDGQGPNTGELFF. The chain joins TRBV5-4 to TRBJ2-2; the match to TRBD1 covers 8 bases. The J segment lost 0 bases and the V segment lost 5 bases, leaving 6 bases of the junction unmatched. Germline-derived CDR1 and CDR2 are SGHNT and YYREEE (reference sequence). The CDR3 totals 16 residues.

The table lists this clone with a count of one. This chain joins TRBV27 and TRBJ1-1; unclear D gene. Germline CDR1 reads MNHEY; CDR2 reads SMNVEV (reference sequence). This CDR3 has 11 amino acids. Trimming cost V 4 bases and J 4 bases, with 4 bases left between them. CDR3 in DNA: TGTGCCAGCAGTTCTCTCACTGAAGCTTTCTTT. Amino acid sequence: CASSSLTEAFF.

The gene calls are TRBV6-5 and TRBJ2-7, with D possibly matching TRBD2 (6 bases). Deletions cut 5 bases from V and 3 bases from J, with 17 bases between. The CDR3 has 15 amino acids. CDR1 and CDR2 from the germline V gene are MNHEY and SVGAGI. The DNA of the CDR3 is TGTGCCAGCAGTCACGGAGGGGTAGTGGGCTACGAGCAGTACTTC. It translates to CASSHGGVVGYEQYF.

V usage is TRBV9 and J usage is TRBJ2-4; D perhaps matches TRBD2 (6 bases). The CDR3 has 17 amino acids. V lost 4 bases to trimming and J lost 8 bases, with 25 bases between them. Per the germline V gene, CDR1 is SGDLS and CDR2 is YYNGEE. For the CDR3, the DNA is TGTGCCAGCAGCTCTCTTGGTAGCGGCCGGGGCGGAGACATTCAGTACTTC. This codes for CASSSLGSGRGGDIQYF.

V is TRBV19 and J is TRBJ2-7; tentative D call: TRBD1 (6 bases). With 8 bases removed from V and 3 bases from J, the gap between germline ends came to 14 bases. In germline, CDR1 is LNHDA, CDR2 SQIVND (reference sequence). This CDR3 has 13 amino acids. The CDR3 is CASVGGTDYEQYF. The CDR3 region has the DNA TGTGCCAGTGTTGGGGGCACAGACTACGAGCAGTACTTC.

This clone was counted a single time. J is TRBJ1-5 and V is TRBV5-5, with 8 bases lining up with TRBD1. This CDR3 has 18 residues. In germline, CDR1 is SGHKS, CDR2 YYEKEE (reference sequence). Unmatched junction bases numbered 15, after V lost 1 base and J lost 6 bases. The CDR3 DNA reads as TGTGCCAGCAGCTTGTGGGGCGGGATGACAGGGGTCGGTCAGCCCCAGCATTTT. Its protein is CASSLWGGMTGVGQPQHF.

The CDR3 spells CASSPRQLFNNEQFF. CDR3 nucleotides: TGTGCCAGCAGCCCCCGACAGCTATTCAACAATGAGCAGTTCTTC. The chain is built from TRBV6-2 or TRBV6-3 and TRBJ2-1, with TRBD1 as a possible D gene (5 bases). The V gene's germline CDR1 is MNHEY and CDR2 SVGEGT. CDR3 length: 15 residues. Trimming took 6 bases from V and 5 from J, leaving 17 bases between them.

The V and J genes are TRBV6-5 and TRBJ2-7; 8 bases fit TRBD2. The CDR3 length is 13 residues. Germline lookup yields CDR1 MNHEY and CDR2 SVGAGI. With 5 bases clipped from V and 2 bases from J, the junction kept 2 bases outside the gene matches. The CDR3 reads CASSIAGPYEQYF. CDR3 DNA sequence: TGTGCCAGCAGTATAGCGGGACCCTACGAGCAGTACTTC.

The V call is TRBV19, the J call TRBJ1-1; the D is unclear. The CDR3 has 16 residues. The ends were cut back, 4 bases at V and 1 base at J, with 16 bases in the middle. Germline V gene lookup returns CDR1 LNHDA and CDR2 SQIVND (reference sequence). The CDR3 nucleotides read TGTGCCAGTAGTACTCTTCTCCGGCTCGCGAACACTGAAGCTTTCTTT. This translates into CASSTLLRLANTEAFF.

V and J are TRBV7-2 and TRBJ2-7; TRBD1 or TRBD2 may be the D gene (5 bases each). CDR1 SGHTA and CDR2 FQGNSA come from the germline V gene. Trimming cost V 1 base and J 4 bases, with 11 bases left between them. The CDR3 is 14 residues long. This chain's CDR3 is CASSLGGWQYEQYF. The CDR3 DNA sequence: TGTGCCAGCAGCTTAGGGGGGTGGCAGTACGAGCAGTACTTC.

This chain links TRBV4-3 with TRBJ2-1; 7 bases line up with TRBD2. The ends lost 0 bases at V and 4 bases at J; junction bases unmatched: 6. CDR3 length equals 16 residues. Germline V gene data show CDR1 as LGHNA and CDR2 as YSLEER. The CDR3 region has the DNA TGCGCCAGCAGCCAAGATCCCAGCGGGATTTACAATGAGCAGTTCTTC. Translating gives CASSQDPSGIYNEQFF.